The T cell receptor beta chain described here comes from a study of CD8+ T cells in alopecia areata. Trimming stripped 6 bases from V and 2 bases from J, with 14 bases between. This CDR3 contains 16 residues. Germline CDR1 is MNHEY and CDR2 is SMNVEV (reference sequence). This clone has more than one count but fewer than ten. TCR sequencing used cDNA made by reverse transcription of extracted RNA. Assay used: immunoSEQ multiplex PCR; TCRdb lists only in-frame clones, some missing. The sample lists some 150,000 clones, roughly 64% seen once, with 5% to 7.5% in the top ten. The V gene is TRBV27, the J gene TRBJ2-6; D uncertain. This material consisted of CD4+ T cells sorted from blood, taken at week 0. The source is a human donor with alopecia areata. The CDR3: CASSIQGQAGANVLTF. CDR3 DNA sequence: TGTGCCAGCAGCATCCAAGGCCAGGCTGGGGCCAACGTCCTGACTTTC.